This TCR beta chain was retrieved from a study of OX40 agonist ivuxolimab in advanced cancers. The overall study: Partial responses occurred in Three dose-escalation patients, one with hepatocellular carcinoma and two with cutaneous melanoma.

Per the germline V gene, CDR1 is SGHTA and CDR2 is FQGTGA. There are 14 residues in the CDR3. V was trimmed by 5 bases and J by 7 bases, leaving 16 bases between them. Clones were read by immunoSEQ multiplex PCR, and TCRdb kept only the in-frame ones, dropping some. The repertoire includes roughly 61,000 clones, about 90% of them detected once, and about a quarter sits in the top ten. This receptor was identified in an adult with an advanced solid tumor such as melanoma, head and neck, liver or kidney cancer. The rearrangement joins TRBV7-3 to TRBJ2-3; D is ambiguous. Specimen: CD4+ or CD8+ T cells sorted from blood, collected in a trial of the OX40 agonist ivuxolimab. The CDR3 DNA sequence: TGTGCCAGCAGCCTCTACGTCGGGCGGCATACGCAGTATTTT. It encodes CASSLYVGRHTQYF.